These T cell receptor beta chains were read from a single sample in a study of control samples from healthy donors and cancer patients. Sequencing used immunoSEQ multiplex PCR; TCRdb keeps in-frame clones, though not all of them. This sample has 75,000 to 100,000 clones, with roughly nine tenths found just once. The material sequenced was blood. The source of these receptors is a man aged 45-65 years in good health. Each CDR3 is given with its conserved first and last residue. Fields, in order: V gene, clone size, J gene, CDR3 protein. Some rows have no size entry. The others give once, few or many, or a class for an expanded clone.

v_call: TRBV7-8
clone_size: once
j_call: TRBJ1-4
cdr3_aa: CASSLEGQYEKLFF

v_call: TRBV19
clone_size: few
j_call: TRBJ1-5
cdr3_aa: CASSAGQGVLGNQPQHF

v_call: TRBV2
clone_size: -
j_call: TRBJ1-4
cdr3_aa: CASSEKRTNEKLFF

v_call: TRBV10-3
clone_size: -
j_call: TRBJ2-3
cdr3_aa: CAISGLAGASTDTQYF

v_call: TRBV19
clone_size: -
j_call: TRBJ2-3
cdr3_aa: CASSIADTQYF

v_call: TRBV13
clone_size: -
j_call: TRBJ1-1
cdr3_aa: CASSRGQNTEAFF

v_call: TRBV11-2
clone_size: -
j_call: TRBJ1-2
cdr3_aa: CASSLNPGRGYTF

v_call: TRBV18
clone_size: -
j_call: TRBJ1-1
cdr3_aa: CASSPLSLQGRGVEAFF

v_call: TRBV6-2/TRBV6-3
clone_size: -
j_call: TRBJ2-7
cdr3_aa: CASSYFLGGSYEQYF

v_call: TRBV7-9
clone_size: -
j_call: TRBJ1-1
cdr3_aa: CASQFDTEAFF

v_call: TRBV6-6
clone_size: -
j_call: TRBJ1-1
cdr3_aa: CASGKDTEAFF

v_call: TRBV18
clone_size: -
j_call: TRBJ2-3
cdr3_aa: CASSQQAMTDSTDTQYF

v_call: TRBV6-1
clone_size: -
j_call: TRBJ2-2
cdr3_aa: CASSENPNTGELFF

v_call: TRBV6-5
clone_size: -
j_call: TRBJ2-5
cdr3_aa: CASSYLPPTKEETQYF

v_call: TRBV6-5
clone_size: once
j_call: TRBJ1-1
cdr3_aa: CASRANRAGDTEAFF

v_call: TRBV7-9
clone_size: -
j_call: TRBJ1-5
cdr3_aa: CASSSGQGNQPQHF

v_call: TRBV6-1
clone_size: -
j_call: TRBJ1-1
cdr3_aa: CASSERYRQTEAFF

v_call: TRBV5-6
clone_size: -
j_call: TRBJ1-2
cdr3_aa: CASSLGAGTYGYTF

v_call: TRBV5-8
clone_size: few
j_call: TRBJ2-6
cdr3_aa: CASSRRGPGANVLTF

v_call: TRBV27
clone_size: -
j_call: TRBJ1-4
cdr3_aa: CASSLVGRGDEKLFF

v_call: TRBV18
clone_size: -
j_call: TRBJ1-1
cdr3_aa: CASSPDPDVNTEAFF

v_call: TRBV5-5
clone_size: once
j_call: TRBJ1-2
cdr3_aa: CASSFGGTNYGYTF

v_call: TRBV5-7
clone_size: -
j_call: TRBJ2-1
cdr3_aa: CASSSTEGGGLSSYNEQFF

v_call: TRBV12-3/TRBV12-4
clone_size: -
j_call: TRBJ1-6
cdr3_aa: CASTRSVTSPLHF

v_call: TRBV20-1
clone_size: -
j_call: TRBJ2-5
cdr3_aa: CSARLGETQYF

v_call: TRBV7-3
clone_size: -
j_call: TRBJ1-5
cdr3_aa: CAWGQPQHF

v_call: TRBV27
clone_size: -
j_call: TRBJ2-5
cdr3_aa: CASSLSRGEETQYF

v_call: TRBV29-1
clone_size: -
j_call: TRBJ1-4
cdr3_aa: CSVERGQEGANEKLFF

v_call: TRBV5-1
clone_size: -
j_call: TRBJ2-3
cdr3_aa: CASTLSGASDTQYF

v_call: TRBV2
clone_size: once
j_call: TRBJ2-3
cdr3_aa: CASSEYRSTDTQYF

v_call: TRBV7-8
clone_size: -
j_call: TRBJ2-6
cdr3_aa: CASSLWRSSGANVLTF

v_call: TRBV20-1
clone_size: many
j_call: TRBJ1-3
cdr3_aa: CSASPDISGNTIYF

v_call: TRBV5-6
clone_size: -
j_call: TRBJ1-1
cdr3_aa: CASSLGNREAFF

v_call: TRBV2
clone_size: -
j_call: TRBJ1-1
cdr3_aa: CASSENPEMNTEAFF

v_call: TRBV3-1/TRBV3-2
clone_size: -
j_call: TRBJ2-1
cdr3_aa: CASSSWETAVDEQFF

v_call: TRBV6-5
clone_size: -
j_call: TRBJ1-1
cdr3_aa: CAIAVALEAFF

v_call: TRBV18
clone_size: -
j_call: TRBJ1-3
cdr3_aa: CASSPPQGARGNTIYF

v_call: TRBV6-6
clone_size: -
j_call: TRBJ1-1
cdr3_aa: CASSPRQNTEAFF

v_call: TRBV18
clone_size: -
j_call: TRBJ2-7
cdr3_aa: CASSPPWTGSRREQYF

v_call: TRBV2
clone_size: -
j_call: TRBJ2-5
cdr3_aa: CASSEQGLKSQYF

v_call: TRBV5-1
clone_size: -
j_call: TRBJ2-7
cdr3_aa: CASRNDRASSYEQYF

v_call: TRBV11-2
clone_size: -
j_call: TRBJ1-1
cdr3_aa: CASSLGGNTEAFF

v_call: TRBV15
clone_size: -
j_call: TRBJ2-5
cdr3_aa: CATSRDHQETQYF

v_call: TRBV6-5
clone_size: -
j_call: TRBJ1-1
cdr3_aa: CASSYGLVVGTEAFF

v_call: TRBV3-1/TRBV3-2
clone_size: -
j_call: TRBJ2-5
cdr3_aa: CASSHSGNTRKTQYF

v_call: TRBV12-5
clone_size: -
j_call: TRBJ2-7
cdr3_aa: CASLEGSHEQYF

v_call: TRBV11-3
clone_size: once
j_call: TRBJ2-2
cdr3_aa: CASSGGTGLRPGELFF

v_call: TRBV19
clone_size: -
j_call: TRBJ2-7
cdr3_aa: CASSIERGVYEQYF

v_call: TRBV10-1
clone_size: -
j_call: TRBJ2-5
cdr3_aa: CASSESGGGTQYF

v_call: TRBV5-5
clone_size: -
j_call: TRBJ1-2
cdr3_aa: CASSLAAGQGSGYTF

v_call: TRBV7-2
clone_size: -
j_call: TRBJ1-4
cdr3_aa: CASSRGQGRFGSNEKLFF

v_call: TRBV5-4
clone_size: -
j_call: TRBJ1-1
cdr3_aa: CASSLVPGQGFEAFF

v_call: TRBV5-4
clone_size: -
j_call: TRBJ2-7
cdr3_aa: CASSSSSGYTKGEQYF